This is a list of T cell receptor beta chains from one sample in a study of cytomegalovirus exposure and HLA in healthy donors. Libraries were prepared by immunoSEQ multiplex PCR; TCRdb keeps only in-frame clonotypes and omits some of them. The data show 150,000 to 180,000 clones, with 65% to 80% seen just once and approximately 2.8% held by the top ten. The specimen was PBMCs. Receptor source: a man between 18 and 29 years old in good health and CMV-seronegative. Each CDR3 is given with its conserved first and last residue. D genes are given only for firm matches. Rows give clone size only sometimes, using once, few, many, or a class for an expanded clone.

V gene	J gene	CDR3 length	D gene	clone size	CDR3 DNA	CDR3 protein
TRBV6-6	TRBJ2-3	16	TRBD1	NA	TGTGCCAGCAGCCTCGGACAGGCTCGGGAAAAAGATACGCAGTATTTT	CASSLGQAREKDTQYF
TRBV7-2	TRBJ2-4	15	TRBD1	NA	TGTGCCGGCAGCTCCGACAGGGGCCCGATCTACATTCAGTACTTC	CAGSSDRGPIYIQYF
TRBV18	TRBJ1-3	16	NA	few	TGTGCCAGCTCACCTTGGACAGATTTCGCTGGAAACACCATATATTTT	CASSPWTDFAGNTIYF
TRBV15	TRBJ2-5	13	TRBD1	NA	TGTGCCACCCGACAGGGGGCGAGGGAGACCCAGTACTTC	CATRQGARETQYF
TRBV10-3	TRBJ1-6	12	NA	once	TGTGCCAGCAGCCGAGAGAATTCACCCCTCCACTTT	CASSRENSPLHF
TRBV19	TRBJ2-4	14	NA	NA	TGTGCCAGCCACCCCGGGGTAGCCAAAAACAGTCAGTACTTC	CASHPGVAKNSQYF
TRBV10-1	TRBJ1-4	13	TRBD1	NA	TGCGCCAGCAGTCAGGGGACAGGGGAAAAACTGTTTTTT	CASSQGTGEKLFF
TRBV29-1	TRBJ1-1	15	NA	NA	TGCAGCGTTGAAGTTGAGGGAAGGATGAACACTGAAGCTTTCTTT	CSVEVEGRMNTEAFF
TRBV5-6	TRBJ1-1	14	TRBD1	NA	TGTGCCAGCAGCCATACAGGGGTCTTCACTGAAGCTTTCTTT	CASSHTGVFTEAFF
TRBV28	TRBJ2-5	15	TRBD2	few	TGTGCCAGCAGCCCCTCACAGGTGGGGGGGGAGACCCAGTACTTC	CASSPSQVGGETQYF
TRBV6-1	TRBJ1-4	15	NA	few	TGTGCCAGCAGTGAATCGGTAACGTCGTATGAAAAACTGTTTTTT	CASSESVTSYEKLFF
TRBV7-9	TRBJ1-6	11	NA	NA	TGTGCCAGCAGCCCTAGGGGCGCCCTCCACTTT	CASSPRGALHF
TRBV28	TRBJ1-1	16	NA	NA	TGTGCCAGCAGTTTATTCCAGGGGAAGCAGAGGGTTGAAGCTTTCTTT	CASSLFQGKQRVEAFF
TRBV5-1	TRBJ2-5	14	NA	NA	TGCGCCAGCAGCCCTCGACAGTCGCAAGAGACCCAGTACTTC	CASSPRQSQETQYF
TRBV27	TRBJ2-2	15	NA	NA	TGTGCCAGCAGGTTGGGGGCCCCGTGGACCGGGGAGCTGTTTTTT	CASRLGAPWTGELFF
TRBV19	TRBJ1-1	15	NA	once	TGTGCCAGTACAATAATCGGGAAAGGGAACACTGAAGCTTTCTTT	CASTIIGKGNTEAFF
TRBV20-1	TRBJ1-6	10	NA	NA	TGCAGTGGGGTACAGTCACCCCTCCACTTT	CSGVQSPLHF
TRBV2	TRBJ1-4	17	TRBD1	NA	TGTGCCACTAACAGGGGATGGGGGCGACCAACTAATGAAAAACTGTTTTTT	CATNRGWGRPTNEKLFF
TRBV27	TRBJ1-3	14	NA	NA	TGTGCCAGCAGTTTAACCAGCTCTGGAAACACCATATATTTT	CASSLTSSGNTIYF
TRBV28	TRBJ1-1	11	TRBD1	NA	TGTGCCAGCAGCACCGACAGGGTAGCTTTCTTT	CASSTDRVAFF
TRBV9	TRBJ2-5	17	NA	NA	TGTGCCAGCAGCGGGGGGGCTAGCGGAAGTGTAGGGGAGACCCAGTACTTC	CASSGGASGSVGETQYF
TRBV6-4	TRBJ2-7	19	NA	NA	TGTGCCAGCACCGATAAGTATCCAGGGACATCCTATTCGGGGCACGAGCAGTACTTC	CASTDKYPGTSYSGHEQYF
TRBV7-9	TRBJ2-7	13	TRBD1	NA	TGTGCCAGCAGCGCCCGGACAGGGTACGAGCAGTACTTC	CASSARTGYEQYF
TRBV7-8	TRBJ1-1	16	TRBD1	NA	TGTGCCAGCAGCATCCGACAGGGGGCTCTAGGGACTGAAGCTTTCTTT	CASSIRQGALGTEAFF
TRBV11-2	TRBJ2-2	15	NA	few	TGTGCCAGCAGCGCGGTCCGGGACTTTACCGGGGAGCTGTTTTTT	CASSAVRDFTGELFF
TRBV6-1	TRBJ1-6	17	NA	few	TGTGCCAGCAGTGAGCCGGGACTCAGCTCCTATAATTCACCCCTCCACTTT	CASSEPGLSSYNSPLHF
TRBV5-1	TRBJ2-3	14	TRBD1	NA	TGCGCCAGCAGCCATGGGACAGTGAAAGATACGCAGTATTTT	CASSHGTVKDTQYF
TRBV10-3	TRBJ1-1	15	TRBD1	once	TGTGCCATCAGTGAGTCTCGACAGGGGAACACTGAAGCTTTCTTT	CAISESRQGNTEAFF
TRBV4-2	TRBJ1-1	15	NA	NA	TGTGCCAGCAGCCAAGATCGCACAGGGAACACTGAAGCTTTCTTT	CASSQDRTGNTEAFF
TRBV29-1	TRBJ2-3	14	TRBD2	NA	TGCAGCGTTCTAGCGGGGGGGCCTACAGATACGCAGTATTTT	CSVLAGGPTDTQYF
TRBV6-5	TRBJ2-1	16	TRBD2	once	TGTGCCAGCAGTTACTCTCCGGGGGGGTGTTACAATGAGCAGTTCTTC	CASSYSPGGCYNEQFF
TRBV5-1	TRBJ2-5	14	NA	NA	TGCGCCAGCAGTTACGGGACATTTGAAGAGACCCAGTACTTC	CASSYGTFEETQYF
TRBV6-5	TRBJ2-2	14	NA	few	TGTGCCAGCAGTTCCCCGACTACCGACGGGGAGCTGTTTTTT	CASSSPTTDGELFF
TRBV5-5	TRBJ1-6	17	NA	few	TGTGCCAGCAGCCCATATATCCCCGGGACTCAAGATTCACCCCTCCACTTT	CASSPYIPGTQDSPLHF
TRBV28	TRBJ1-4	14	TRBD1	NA	TGTGCCAGCAGCCATGGACAGGGCCATGAAAAACTGTTTTTT	CASSHGQGHEKLFF
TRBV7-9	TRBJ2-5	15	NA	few	TGTGCCAGCAGCTTTCCTCGGGGTCGAGAAGAGACCCAGTACTTC	CASSFPRGREETQYF
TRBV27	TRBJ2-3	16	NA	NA	TGTGCCAGCAGTTTCGGAAGCGGGCCGAGCACAGATACGCAGTATTTT	CASSFGSGPSTDTQYF
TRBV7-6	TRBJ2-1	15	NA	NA	TGTGCCAGCAGCTTAGTAGGGGGGGGGAGGGATGAGCAGTTCTTC	CASSLVGGGRDEQFF
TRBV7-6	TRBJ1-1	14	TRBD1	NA	TGTGCCAGCAGCCCAGGACAGGGACACACTGAAGCTTTCTTT	CASSPGQGHTEAFF
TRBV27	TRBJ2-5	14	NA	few	TGTGCCAGCAGCCGTACAGAGTACCAAGAGACCCAGTACTTC	CASSRTEYQETQYF
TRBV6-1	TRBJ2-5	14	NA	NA	TGTGCCAGCAGTACGGGACATTTATTGGAGACCCAGTACTTC	CASSTGHLLETQYF
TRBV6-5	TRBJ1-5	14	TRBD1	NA	TGTGCCAGCAGTATCGACAGGGCTGGTCAGCCCCAGCATTTT	CASSIDRAGQPQHF
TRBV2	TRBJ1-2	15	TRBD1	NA	TGTGCCAGCATTAGAACAGGGGGCGCACCCTATGGCTACACCTTC	CASIRTGGAPYGYTF
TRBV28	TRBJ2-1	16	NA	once	TGTGCCAGCGGGGATGTAACCGGGACACTCTACAATGAGCAGTTCTTC	CASGDVTGTLYNEQFF
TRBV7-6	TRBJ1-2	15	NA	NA	TGTGCCAGCAGCTTAGCGGGGGCAGGCGACTATGGCTACACCTTC	CASSLAGAGDYGYTF
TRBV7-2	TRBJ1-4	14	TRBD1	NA	TGTGCCAGCAGCTCCCGGGACAGGGTTGAAAAACTGTTTTTT	CASSSRDRVEKLFF
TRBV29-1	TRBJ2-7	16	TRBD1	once	TGCAGCGTTGGGGACAGGGGGCCGTCCGGGCGGGGGGAGCAGTACTTC	CSVGDRGPSGRGEQYF